These 22 T cell receptor beta chains originate from one sample sequenced in a study of blood T cell repertoires in COVID-19. The assay was immunoSEQ multiplex PCR, and TCRdb's table has in-frame clones only and misses some. The sample comprises hundreds of thousands of clones, 85% of which are singletons, and 2% to 3% rests with the top ten. Sample: PBMCs or T cells enriched from blood (not recorded which). The receptors stem from a woman between 45 and 65 years old who had recovered from COVID-19.

This rearrangement joins TRBV28 to TRBJ2-1; D remains unclear. V was clipped by 9 bases and J by 0 bases, with 21 bases between them. CDR3 length: 17 amino acids. CDR1 is MDHEN, CDR2 SYDVKM, per germline. The CDR3 sequence: CASRTNPVPSSYNEQFF. The CDR3 region has the DNA TGTGCCAGTCGAACTAACCCCGTCCCTAGCTCCTACAATGAGCAGTTCTTC. The complete variable domain, with remaining parts taken from reference TRBV28 and TRBJ2-1, reads DVKVTQSSRYLVKRTGEKVFLECVQDMDHENMFWYRQDPGLGLRLIYFSYDVKMKEKGDIPEGYSVSREKKERFSLILESASTNQTSMYLCASRTNPVPSSYNEQFFGPGTRLTVL.

The chain couples TRBV25-1 to TRBJ2-7; the D gene is possibly TRBD1 (6 bases). V gave up 1 base and J gave up 1 base, with 11 bases separating them. This CDR3 spans 15 amino acids. Germline CDR1 and CDR2: MGHDK and SYGVNS. DNA of the CDR3: TGTGCCAGCAGTGAATTGTGGACAGAGTCCTACGAGCAGTACTTC. It translates to CASSELWTESYEQYF.

The chain combines TRBV7-9 with TRBJ1-2, with a possible D match to TRBD1 (6 bases). V lost 1 base and J 3 bases, leaving 12 bases between the germline ends. In germline, CDR1 is SEHNR, CDR2 FQNEAQ (reference sequence). CDR3 size: 15 residues. The chain's CDR3 is CASSLVTTGYYGYTF. The CDR3 DNA reads TGTGCCAGCAGCTTAGTTACGACAGGTTACTATGGCTACACCTTC.

The CDR3 reads CASKGTSTEAFF. In nucleotides, the CDR3 is TGTGCCAGCAAAGGGACTTCCACTGAAGCTTTCTTT. The J gene is TRBJ1-1, the V gene TRBV9, with a tentative D call TRBD1 (5 bases). The V gene's germline CDR1 is SGDLS and CDR2 YYNGEE. This CDR3 region has 12 residues. Trimming stripped 6 bases from V and 4 bases from J, with 10 bases between.

The gene calls are TRBV12-3 or TRBV12-4 and TRBJ1-2; D is unresolved. V lost 1 base and J lost 8, with 11 bases in between. The CDR3 sequence is 13 residues long. The CDR3 region has the DNA TGTGCCAGCAGTTTAGAGTGGAGAGGGGGCTACACCTTC. This encodes CASSLEWRGGYTF.

The chain combines TRBV6-5 with TRBJ1-5; TRBD1 is a possible D gene (5 bases). Germline loops: CDR1 MNHEY, CDR2 SVGAGI. The CDR3 has 15 residues. Deletions cut 8 bases from V and 3 bases from J, with 17 bases between. CDR3 in DNA: TGTGCCAGCTCGGAGCAGGGAAGGGACAATCAGCCCCAGCATTTT. It specifies CASSEQGRDNQPQHF.

This chain uses TRBV7-2 with TRBJ2-1; D is possibly TRBD1 (5 bases). Deletions cut 1 base from V and 4 bases from J, with 11 bases between. This CDR3 spans 15 amino acids. Per the germline V gene, CDR1 is SGHTA and CDR2 is FQGNSA. For the CDR3, the DNA is TGTGCCAGCAGCTTAGTTTCGGACACATACAATGAGCAGTTCTTC. This codes for CASSLVSDTYNEQFF.

J is TRBJ1-5 and V is TRBV28; perhaps TRBD1 as D (5 bases). CDR3 length: 15 amino acids. Trimming took 3 bases from V and 4 from J, leaving 13 bases between them. Germline CDR1 reads MDHEN; CDR2 reads SYDVKM. CDR3 amino acids: CASSLGGFGNQPQHF. CDR3 nucleotides: TGTGCCAGCAGTTTGGGGGGGTTTGGGAATCAGCCCCAGCATTTT.

V is TRBV28 and J is TRBJ1-3; no firm D call. The CDR3 loop spans 18 amino acids. Germline V gene sequence: CDR1 MDHEN, CDR2 SYDVKM. Trimming cost V 7 bases and J 0 bases, with 22 bases left between them. The CDR3 DNA sequence: TGTGCCAGCACCACTTCAGGTCGGGGAAGCCTCTCTGGAAACACCATATATTTT. Its translation is CASTTSGRGSLSGNTIYF. The complete variable domain, with remaining parts taken from reference TRBV28 and TRBJ1-3, reads DVKVTQSSRYLVKRTGEKVFLECVQDMDHENMFWYRQDPGLGLRLIYFSYDVKMKEKGDIPEGYSVSREKKERFSLILESASTNQTSMYLCASTTSGRGSLSGNTIYFGEGSWLTVV.

This clone appeared a few times. The rearrangement joins TRBV10-3 to TRBJ1-5; TRBD1 aligns across 9 bases. There are 14 residues in the CDR3. Germline values: CDR1 ENHRY, CDR2 SYGVKD. The ends lost 3 bases at V and 5 bases at J; junction bases unmatched: 2. The CDR3, as DNA: TGTGCCATCAGTGAACAGGGGGCTGATCAGCCCCAGCATTTT. Protein: CAISEQGADQPQHF.

The chain couples TRBV4-1 to TRBJ2-7; 9 positions match TRBD1. The CDR3 is 16 amino acids. V shed 1 base and J 4 bases; nucleotides not matched to a gene: 8. Germline loops: CDR1 MGHRA, CDR2 YSYEKL. This CDR3 reads CASSQATGTGRYEQYF. The CDR3 DNA sequence: TGCGCCAGCAGCCAAGCGACCGGGACAGGGAGGTACGAGCAGTACTTC.

On this clone: The DNA is left out, because the CDR3 cannot be placed on it with certainty; the CDR3 is given as TCRdb lists it. The chain links TRBV7-2 to TRBJ1-2; TRBD1 was called by the table and not checked on the DNA. CDR1 and CDR2 from the germline V gene are SGHTA and FQGNSA. Counting both end residues, the CDR3 totals 13 amino acids. CDR3 sequence reads: CASSFGQGALGTF.

This chain connects TRBV2 to TRBJ1-1; D perhaps matches TRBD1 (6 bases). CDR3 length equals 13 residues. Germline CDR1 and CDR2: SNHLY and FYNNEI. V lost 7 bases and J 2 bases, leaving 11 bases between the germline ends. CDR3: CASTGQQNTEAFF. CDR3 bases: TGTGCCAGCACCGGACAGCAAAACACTGAAGCTTTCTTT.

This chain uses TRBV6-5 with TRBJ1-2, with 12 positions matching TRBD1. Looked up from germline, CDR1 is MNHEY and CDR2 is SVGAGI. Trimming removed 7 bases from V and 8 bases from J; junction bases left unmatched: 11. The CDR3 runs to 15 residues. The CDR3 reads CASKIEGTGGLGYTF. Here the CDR3 DNA reads TGTGCCAGCAAAATCGAAGGGACAGGGGGCCTGGGCTACACCTTC.

This chain uses TRBV5-1 with TRBJ1-3; 7 nucleotides match TRBD1. This CDR3 has 15 amino acids. The V gene end was trimmed by 5 bases and the J gene end by 0 bases; junction bases not matched to a gene: 5. The germline gives CDR1 SGHRS, CDR2 YFSETQ. CDR3 residues: CASRRDSISGNTIYF. The CDR3 nucleotides read TGCGCCAGCAGACGGGACAGCATCTCTGGAAACACCATATATTTT.

The chain employs TRBV12-5 and TRBJ2-1; the D gene is possibly TRBD2 (5 bases). CDR1 and CDR2 from the germline V gene are LGHNT and FRNRAP. Trimming removed 2 bases from V and 9 bases from J, with 11 bases in between. The CDR3 is made up of 13 amino acids. The CDR3 loop is CASGLREWGEQFF. CDR3 in DNA: TGTGCTAGTGGTTTGAGGGAGTGGGGTGAGCAGTTCTTC.

This clone was detected once. The V call is TRBV2, the J call TRBJ2-6; 9 bases fit TRBD1. Germline V gives CDR1 SNHLY, CDR2 FYNNEI. The CDR3 has 20 amino acids. V dropped 0 bases and J dropped 4; count of bases not matched to a gene: 13. The CDR3 DNA sequence: TGTGCCAGCAGTGAAGCGCTTCCGGGACAGGGAACTGGAGGGGCCAACGTCCTGACTTTC. Protein: CASSEALPGQGTGGANVLTF.

As to this clone: The sample contains more than one DNA sequence encoding this CDR3. This sequence joins TRBV19 and TRBJ2-7; D perhaps matches TRBD2 (6 bases). Germline CDR1 reads LNHDA; CDR2 reads SQIVND (reference sequence). The CDR3 extends over 14 amino acids. V was clipped by 3 bases and J by 3 bases, with 12 bases between them. In DNA form, the CDR3 reads TGTGCCAGTAGTATTCGCCAGGGAGGCTACGAGCAGTACTTC. Translated: CASSIRQGGYEQYF.

The rearrangement joins TRBV6-5 to TRBJ2-7; 10 bases map to TRBD1. Per germline, CDR1 MNHEY and CDR2 SVGAGI. This CDR3 comprises 15 residues. V lost 8 bases, J lost 4 bases, and 11 bases stayed unmatched. The CDR3 spells CASGTPGQGIYEQYF. The CDR3 region has the DNA TGTGCCAGCGGTACTCCGGGACAGGGGATATACGAGCAGTACTTC.

Here the CDR3 reads CASSFSNTEAFF. DNA for the CDR3: TGTGCCAGCAGTTTCTCGAACACTGAAGCTTTCTTT. The genes are TRBV12-3 or TRBV12-4 and TRBJ1-1; D is ambiguous. V lost 3 bases to trimming and J lost 1 base, with 3 bases between them. This CDR3 contains 12 residues.

This clone has only one observation. V usage is TRBV7-2 and J usage is TRBJ2-3, with D possibly being TRBD1 (6 bases). The V gene lost 5 bases and the J gene lost 0 bases, with 12 bases spanning the gap. The germline gives CDR1 SGHTA, CDR2 FQGNSA. The CDR3 totals 15 residues. CDR3 region: CASSPGAFSTDTQYF. CDR3 coding DNA: TGTGCCAGCAGCCCAGGGGCGTTTAGCACAGATACGCAGTATTTT.

This clone was seen many times. The chain carries TRBV30 and TRBJ1-4, with 8 bases that match TRBD1. In germline, CDR1 is GTSNPN, CDR2 SVGIG (reference sequence). The CDR3 has 13 residues. V lost 4 bases and J lost 8; bases outside the gene matches: 6. The CDR3 DNA reads as TGTGCCTGGAAAACAGGGGGACAGGAAAAACTGTTTTTT. Its translation is CAWKTGGQEKLFF.